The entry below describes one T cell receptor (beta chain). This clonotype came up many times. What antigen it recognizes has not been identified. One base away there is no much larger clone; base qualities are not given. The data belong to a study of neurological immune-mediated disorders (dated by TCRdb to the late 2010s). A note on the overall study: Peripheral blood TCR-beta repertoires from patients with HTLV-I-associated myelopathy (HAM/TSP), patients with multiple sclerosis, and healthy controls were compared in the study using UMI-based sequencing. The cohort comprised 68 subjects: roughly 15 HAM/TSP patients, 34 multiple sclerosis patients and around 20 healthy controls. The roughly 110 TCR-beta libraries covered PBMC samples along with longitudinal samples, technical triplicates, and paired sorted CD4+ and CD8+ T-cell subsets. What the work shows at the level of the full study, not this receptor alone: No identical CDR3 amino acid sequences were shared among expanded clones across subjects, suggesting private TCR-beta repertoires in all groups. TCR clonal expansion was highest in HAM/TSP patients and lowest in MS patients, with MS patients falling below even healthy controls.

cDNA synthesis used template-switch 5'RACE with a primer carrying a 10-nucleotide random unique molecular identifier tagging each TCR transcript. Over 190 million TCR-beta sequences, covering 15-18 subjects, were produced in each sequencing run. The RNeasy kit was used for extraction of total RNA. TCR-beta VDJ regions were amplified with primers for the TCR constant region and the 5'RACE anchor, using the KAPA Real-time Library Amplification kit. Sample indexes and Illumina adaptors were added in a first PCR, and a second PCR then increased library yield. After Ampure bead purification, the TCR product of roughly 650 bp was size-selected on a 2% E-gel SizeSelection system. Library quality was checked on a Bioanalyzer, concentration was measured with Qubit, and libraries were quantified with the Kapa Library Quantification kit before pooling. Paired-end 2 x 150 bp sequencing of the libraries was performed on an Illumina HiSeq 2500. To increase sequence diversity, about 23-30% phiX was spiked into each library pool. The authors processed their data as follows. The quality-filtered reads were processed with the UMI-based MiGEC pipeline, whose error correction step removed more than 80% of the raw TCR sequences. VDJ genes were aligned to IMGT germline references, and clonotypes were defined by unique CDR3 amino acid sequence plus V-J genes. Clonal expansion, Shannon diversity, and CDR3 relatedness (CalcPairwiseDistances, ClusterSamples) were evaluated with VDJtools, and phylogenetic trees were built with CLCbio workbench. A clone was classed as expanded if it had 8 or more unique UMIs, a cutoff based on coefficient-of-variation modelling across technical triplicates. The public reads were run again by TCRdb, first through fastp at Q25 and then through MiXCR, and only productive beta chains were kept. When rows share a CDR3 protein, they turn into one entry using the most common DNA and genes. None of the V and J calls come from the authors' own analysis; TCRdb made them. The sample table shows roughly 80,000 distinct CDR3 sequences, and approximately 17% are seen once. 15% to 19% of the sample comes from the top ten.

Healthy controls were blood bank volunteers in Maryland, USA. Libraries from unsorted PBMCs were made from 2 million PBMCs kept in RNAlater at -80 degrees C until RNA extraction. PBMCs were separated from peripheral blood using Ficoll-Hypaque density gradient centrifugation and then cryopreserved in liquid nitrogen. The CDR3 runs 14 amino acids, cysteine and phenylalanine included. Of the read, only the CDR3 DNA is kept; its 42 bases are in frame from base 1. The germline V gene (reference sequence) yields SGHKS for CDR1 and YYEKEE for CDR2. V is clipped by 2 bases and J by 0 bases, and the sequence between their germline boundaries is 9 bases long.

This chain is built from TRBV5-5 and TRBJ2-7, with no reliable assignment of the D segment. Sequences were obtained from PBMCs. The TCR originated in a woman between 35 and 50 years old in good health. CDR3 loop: CASSLQTPSYEQYF. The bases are TGTGCCAGCAGCTTACAGACACCCTCCTACGAGCAGTACTTC.